The next 8 T cell receptor beta chains were all read from a single sample in a study of T cells in Graves' hyperthyroidism and ophthalmopathy. The CDR3 regions of TCR beta were amplified from RNA transcripts. First-round RT-PCR targeting the TCR CDR3 was performed with the HTBI primer set. In TCRdb, the multiplex PCR reads were re-called with MiXCR into one record per CDR3 protein. The table includes under 400,000 distinct CDR3 sequences, approximately 14% detected once. Sequenced: blood. These TCRs come from a woman between 18 and 29 years old with Graves' hyperthyroidism that later progressed to Graves' ophthalmopathy.

This clonotype was found many times. The chain employs TRBV12-3 or TRBV12-4 and TRBJ2-7; 9 bases fit TRBD2. Trimming took 7 bases from V and 5 from J; bases not matched to a gene: 12. The CDR3 is 15 amino acids. The CDR3 sequence is CASTFGSGRQNEQYF. The CDR3 nucleotides are TGTGCCAGCACCTTCGGAAGCGGGAGGCAAAACGAGCAGTACTTC.

The sample holds many counts of this clonotype. This chain connects TRBV2 to TRBJ1-5; D not resolved. Trimming cost V 7 bases and J 4 bases, with 11 bases left between them. The CDR3 consists of 13 residues. The germline gives CDR1 SNHLY, CDR2 FYNNEI. The CDR3 spells CASKDGLNQPQHF. For the CDR3, the DNA is TGTGCCAGCAAGGACGGGTTGAATCAGCCCCAGCATTTT.

The sample holds many counts of this clonotype. The chain links TRBV28 to TRBJ2-2; D unresolved. The CDR3 has 12 residues. Germline V gene data show CDR1 as MDHEN and CDR2 as SYDVKM. With 5 bases removed from V and 3 bases from J, the gap between germline ends came to 4 bases. CDR3 sequence (DNA): TGTGCCAGCAGTATCGACACCGGGGAGCTGTTTTTT. It is translated as CASSIDTGELFF.

This clonotype was seen ten or more times. The chain combines TRBV20-1 with TRBJ2-1, with TRBD2 identical over 9 bases. CDR1 is DFQATT, CDR2 SNEGSKA, per germline (reference sequence). The V and J ends lost 3 bases and 8 bases, in that order; junction bases with no gene match: 14. There are 16 residues in the CDR3. CDR3 in DNA: TGCAGTGCTAGGGCTTCGGGACTAGCTTTTAATTATGAGCAGTTCTTC. It translates to CSARASGLAFNYEQFF.

The J gene is TRBJ1-2, the V gene TRBV18; a weak D match, TRBD1 (6 bases). Trimming took off 3 bases at V and 8 bases at J, with 19 bases between the two ends. Germline V gives CDR1 KGHSH, CDR2 LQKENI. This CDR3 contains 15 residues. DNA of the CDR3: TGTGCCAGCTCACCCCCTGGACAGTCTGGGGGCGGCTACACCTTC. Encoded protein: CASSPPGQSGGGYTF.

This clonotype was detected only a few times. The genes are TRBV20-1 and TRBJ1-3; 9 nucleotides match TRBD1. Germline values: CDR1 DFQATT, CDR2 SNEGSKA (reference sequence). CDR3 length equals 16 residues. V shed 5 bases and J 2 bases; nucleotides not matched to a gene: 10. The CDR3 is CSARDSDRGTGNTIYF. Here the CDR3 DNA reads TGCAGTGCTCGGGACTCCGACAGGGGGACTGGAAACACCATATATTTT.

Ten or more counts support this clonotype. The V gene is TRBV5-1, the J gene TRBJ1-1, with D perhaps TRBD1 (6 bases). Trimming stripped 3 bases from V and 4 bases from J, with 19 bases between. The length of the CDR3 is 16 residues. Germline V gene lookup returns CDR1 SGHRS and CDR2 YFSETQ. The CDR3 loop reads CASSSTDRASITEAFF. The CDR3 DNA sequence: TGCGCCAGCAGCTCAACGGACAGAGCCTCCATCACTGAAGCTTTCTTT. Full variable domain (outside the CDR3, taken from reference TRBV5-1 and TRBJ1-1): KAGVTQTPRYLIKTRGQQVTLSCSPISGHRSVSWYQQTPGQGLQFLFEYFSETQRNKGNFPGRFSGRQFSNSRSEMNVSTLELGDSALYLCASSSTDRASITEAFFGQGTRLTVV.

This chain uses TRBV20-1 with TRBJ2-5, with 7 bases that match TRBD1. The CDR3 is 13 residues long. The germline V gene encodes CDR1 DFQATT and CDR2 SNEGSKA (reference sequence). Trimming removed 4 bases from V and 7 bases from J; junction bases left unmatched: 9. Here the CDR3 DNA reads TGCAGTGCTATACACAGGGGCCTAGGGACCCAGTACTTC. Protein product: CSAIHRGLGTQYF.